A selection of T cell receptor beta chains follows, all from one sample in a study of OX40 agonist ivuxolimab in advanced cancers. Profiling relied on immunoSEQ multiplex PCR, and the TCRdb table lists in-frame clones only, not all of them. The repertoire consists of about 30,000 clones, with approximately 80% occurring once and the leading ten covering approximately 22%. The sample was CD4+ or CD8+ T cells sorted from blood, taken in a trial of the OX40 agonist ivuxolimab. The receptors were gathered from an adult with an advanced solid tumor such as melanoma, head and neck, liver or kidney cancer. Both conserved end residues are part of each CDR3. Each record gives: J gene, D gene, clone size, V gene, CDR3 DNA, CDR3 protein. A D gene is named only where the DNA matches it firmly. Not all rows give a size; the values are once, few, many and, for expanded clones, a class.

TRBJ1-1	-	-	TRBV5-6	TGTGCCAGCAGCTTGGCCGGGGGCAATGGCGCTTTCTTT	CASSLAGGNGAFF
TRBJ1-6	TRBD1	-	TRBV7-2	TGTGCCAGCAGCCCGGGACAGCTCGTTAATTCACCCCTCCACTTT	CASSPGQLVNSPLHF
TRBJ2-2	TRBD1	-	TRBV10-3	TGTGCCATCAGCAGGGGGCAAAACACCGGGGAGCTGTTTTTT	CAISRGQNTGELFF
TRBJ1-2	TRBD1	-	TRBV6-1	TGTGCCAGCAGTGAAAGAGACCGACAGGGTGGCGGCTACACCTTC	CASSERDRQGGGYTF
TRBJ1-4	-	few	TRBV4-2	TGTGCCAGCAGCCAAGCGACCAGGGGAGAGGGTGAAAAACTGTTTTTT	CASSQATRGEGEKLFF
TRBJ1-2	TRBD1	-	TRBV7-9	TGTGCCAGCAGCTTATCTAGGACAGGCCCCTACTATGGCTACACCTTC	CASSLSRTGPYYGYTF
TRBJ1-5	TRBD1	few	TRBV7-2	TGTGCCAGCAGCTTAGGACAGGGCCTAGGTGGGCCCCAGCATTTT	CASSLGQGLGGPQHF
TRBJ2-2	-	-	TRBV5-4	TGTGCCAGCAGCTCTGAAAGGGGGGCCCTACACCGGGAGCTGTTTTTT	CASSSERGALHRELFF
TRBJ1-2	TRBD1	-	TRBV18	TGTGCCAGCTCACACTCCGGGACAGGGGGATATGGCTACACCTTC	CASSHSGTGGYGYTF
TRBJ2-4	-	few	TRBV6-1	TGTGCCAGCAGTGAATTCGGGGGCAAAAACATTCAGTACTTC	CASSEFGGKNIQYF
TRBJ1-1	-	-	TRBV6-1	TGTGCCAGCAGTGAAGATCTGGTGGGGGGCACTGAAGCTTTCTTT	CASSEDLVGGTEAFF
TRBJ1-1	TRBD1	-	TRBV5-1	TGCGCCAGCAGTTCGCAGGGGGCTGGAACTGAAGCTTTCTTT	CASSSQGAGTEAFF
TRBJ1-5	-	-	TRBV28	TGTGCCAGCAGCCTCATTTTAGGCAATCAGCCCCAGCATTTT	CASSLILGNQPQHF
TRBJ2-7	TRBD1	-	TRBV6-5	TGTGCCAGCAGTTATCTTGGACAGGGAAACGAGCAGTACTTC	CASSYLGQGNEQYF
TRBJ2-2	-	-	TRBV5-1	TGCGCCAGCAGCTTGCGTGGGGACATCAACACCGGGGAGCTGTTTTTT	CASSLRGDINTGELFF
TRBJ2-7	-	-	TRBV7-6	TGTGCCAGCAGCCCAAGAGGTAGCGCCGAGCAGTACTTC	CASSPRGSAEQYF
TRBJ1-1	-	-	TRBV15	TGTGCCACCAGCAGAGAACCAGCCAACACTGAAGCTTTCTTT	CATSREPANTEAFF
TRBJ1-3	-	-	TRBV7-9	TGTGCCAGCAGCACAGAGGGCAGAAGAGGTGGAAACACCATATATTTT	CASSTEGRRGGNTIYF
TRBJ2-5	TRBD2	-	TRBV6-5	TGTGCCAGCAGTTTAGAGCTAGCGGGGCCCCAAGAGACCCAGTACTTC	CASSLELAGPQETQYF
TRBJ1-6	-	few	TRBV28	TGTGCCAGCAGTTTTTTCCCCGGGTGGGATAATTCACCCCTCCACTTT	CASSFFPGWDNSPLHF
TRBJ1-5	-	-	TRBV10-3	TGTGCCACCACACCATCTGATAACAATCAGCCCCAGCATTTT	CATTPSDNNQPQHF
TRBJ1-2	-	-	TRBV27	TGTGCCAGCAGGTCCCGGAGGGACTATGGCTACACCTTC	CASRSRRDYGYTF
TRBJ2-3	TRBD1	-	TRBV5-4	TGTGCCAGCAGAAGAGGGGGCCCCACAGATACGCAGTATTTT	CASRRGGPTDTQYF
TRBJ2-2	-	-	TRBV19	TGTGCTGTCAGGGGCTACACCGGGGAGCTGTTTTTT	CAVRGYTGELFF
TRBJ1-1	-	few	TRBV2	TGTGCCAGCAGTGAAGCTTCGTCAGGGAGGTACACTGAAGCTTTCTTT	CASSEASSGRYTEAFF
TRBJ1-3	-	-	TRBV5-1	TGCGCCAGCATGTACGGAAACACCATATATTTT	CASMYGNTIYF
TRBJ2-7	-	-	TRBV27	TGTGCCAGCAGTTTAATACAATCCTACGAGCAGTACTTC	CASSLIQSYEQYF
TRBJ2-5	-	-	TRBV6-5	TGTGCCTTCCTCCGCCCCAGGACTCAAGAGACCCAGTACTTC	CAFLRPRTQETQYF
TRBJ1-1	-	-	TRBV5-1	TGCGCCAGCAGCTTGAGGGTCGGGGACACTGAAGCTTTCTTT	CASSLRVGDTEAFF
TRBJ1-5	TRBD1	-	TRBV6-5	TGTGCCAGCAGTTTAACCGGGACAGTCAATCAGCCCCAGCATTTT	CASSLTGTVNQPQHF
TRBJ2-7	TRBD1	-	TRBV11-2	TGTGCCAGCGGGACAGGGACTTCCTACGAGCAGTACTTC	CASGTGTSYEQYF
TRBJ1-4	-	few	TRBV10-3	TGTGCCATCAAATCCCAGGACAATGAAAAACTGTTTTTT	CAIKSQDNEKLFF
TRBJ2-5	-	-	TRBV7-9	TGTGCCAGCAGCCAGCCGCTGCTGGGGGGCGGGGTGTTCCAAGAGACCCAGTACTTC	CASSQPLLGGGVFQETQYF
TRBJ2-1	-	-	TRBV30	TGTGCCTGGAGGGCACAGGGAGGTCAATTTCGGAATGAGCAGTTCTTC	CAWRAQGGQFRNEQFF
TRBJ2-7	TRBD1	-	TRBV30	TGTGCCTGCTCTGGACAGGGTAGCATATACGAGCAGTACTTC	CACSGQGSIYEQYF
TRBJ1-6	TRBD1	-	TRBV5-1	TGCGCCAGCAGCTTATCAACAGTGTTGGGACAGCGGGCCCTCCACTTT	CASSLSTVLGQRALHF
TRBJ1-2	-	-	TRBV19	TGTGCCAGTAGTACGGCAGGAGAGCTTTCCCTTTATGGCTACACCTTC	CASSTAGELSLYGYTF
TRBJ1-1	-	-	TRBV18	TGTGCCAGCTCACCAGGGATTAACACTGAAGCTTTCTTT	CASSPGINTEAFF
TRBJ1-2	-	-	TRBV6-1	TGTGCCAGCAGTGAAGCAGGGGTCTATGGCTACACCTTC	CASSEAGVYGYTF
TRBJ1-1	TRBD1	-	TRBV11-3	TGTGCCAGCAGCCCGGGACAGGCCAACACTGAAGCTTTCTTT	CASSPGQANTEAFF
TRBJ2-3	-	-	TRBV4-2	TGTGCCAGCAGCCAAGAGGTGATCACAGATACGCAGTATTTT	CASSQEVITDTQYF
TRBJ2-5	-	-	TRBV10-3	TGTGCCATCAGTGAGTCGACAGAGACCCAGTACTTC	CAISESTETQYF
TRBJ1-6	-	-	TRBV7-2	TGTGCCAGCAGCTCCGCAGGACCCCTCCACTTT	CASSSAGPLHF
TRBJ2-3	-	few	TRBV29-1	TGCAGCGTTGGGCCAACGTCCCGGTATTTT	CSVGPTSRYF
TRBJ1-1	-	few	TRBV28	TGTGCCAGCAGTGCCTACCCTGGGACTGAAGCTTTCTTT	CASSAYPGTEAFF
TRBJ2-3	TRBD2	-	TRBV6-1	TGTGCCAGCAGTGAAGCTAGCGGGGGGGCCGTTACATCTGATACGCAGTATTTT	CASSEASGGAVTSDTQYF
TRBJ1-1	-	-	TRBV30	TGTGCCTGGAGTCAACAGGGTTCTGCCTTGAACACTGAAGCTTTCTTT	CAWSQQGSALNTEAFF
TRBJ1-1	-	few	TRBV20-1	TGCAGTGCAAGGAAGAACACTGAAGCTTTCTTT	CSARKNTEAFF
TRBJ1-4	-	-	TRBV15	TGTGCCACCAGCAGAGATCTGGAGGAAAAACTGTTTTTT	CATSRDLEEKLFF
TRBJ1-2	-	-	TRBV21-1	TGTGCCAGCAGCAAAGGGGGGGATATCAACTATGGCTACACCTTC	CASSKGGDINYGYTF
TRBJ2-5	-	-	TRBV18	TGTGCCAGCTCACCCCCTTCGAGGTACCAAGAGACCCAGTACTTC	CASSPPSRYQETQYF
TRBJ2-5	TRBD2	once	TRBV5-1	TGCGCCAGCAGTCCTAGCGGGGGGGCCGGTGAGACCCAGTACTTC	CASSPSGGAGETQYF
TRBJ2-7	TRBD1	-	TRBV10-3	TGTGCCATCAGTGAGCCCCGGTTGGGACAGGGAGGCGAGCAGTACTTC	CAISEPRLGQGGEQYF
TRBJ1-1	-	-	TRBV6-5	TGTGCCAGCACCCGGACGGCCCTAAAGACTGAAGCTTTCTTT	CASTRTALKTEAFF